This is a list of T cell receptor beta chains from one sample in a study of blood T cell repertoires in COVID-19. Clones were sequenced by immunoSEQ multiplex PCR, and TCRdb holds only the in-frame ones, with some missing. The sample holds about 230,000 clones; 65% to 90% are singletons and the top ten take about 2.3%. Sequencing was performed on peripheral blood. Receptors were obtained from a man aged 35 to 55 who had recovered from COVID-19. CDR3s include the opening cysteine and the closing phenylalanine or tryptophan. D genes are given only for firm matches. Rows give clone size only sometimes, using once, few, many, or a class for an expanded clone.

D: TRBD2; size: .; J: TRBJ2-3; V: TRBV9; CDR3: CASSLRLAGGRTDTQYF; DNA: TGTGCCAGCAGCCTACGACTAGCGGGGGGAAGGACAGATACGCAGTATTTT
D: TRBD2; size: .; J: TRBJ2-3; V: TRBV7-9; CDR3: CASSLGLAHTDTQYF; DNA: TGTGCCAGCAGCTTGGGACTAGCCCACACAGATACGCAGTATTTT
D: TRBD2; size: few; J: TRBJ2-1; V: TRBV7-9; CDR3: CASSLIAGGHRNEQFF; DNA: TGTGCCAGCAGCTTAATAGCGGGGGGGCATAGAAATGAGCAGTTCTTC
D: .; size: .; J: TRBJ2-1; V: TRBV20-1; CDR3: CSASTQYNEQFF; DNA: TGCAGTGCTAGTACACAGTACAATGAGCAGTTCTTC
D: TRBD1; size: .; J: TRBJ1-1; V: TRBV4-3; CDR3: CASSQAPDRTLNTEAFF; DNA: TGCGCCAGCAGCCAAGCCCCGGACAGGACCTTGAACACCGAAGCTTTCTTT
D: TRBD1; size: once; J: TRBJ2-7; V: TRBV5-8; CDR3: CASGRQGYEQYF; DNA: TGTGCCAGCGGAAGACAGGGATACGAGCAGTACTTC
D: .; size: .; J: TRBJ2-1; V: TRBV5-1; CDR3: CASSPSVTASFYNEQFF; DNA: TGCGCCAGCAGCCCGTCCGTGACAGCGAGCTTTTACAATGAGCAGTTCTTC
D: TRBD2; size: .; J: TRBJ2-1; V: TRBV4-1; CDR3: CASSQGYGGETEQFF; DNA: TGCGCCAGCAGCCAGGGGTACGGGGGGGAGACTGAGCAGTTCTTC
D: .; size: .; J: TRBJ1-1; V: TRBV6-5; CDR3: CASSLPGSTEAFF; DNA: TGTGCCAGCAGCCTACCAGGGTCCACTGAAGCTTTCTTT
D: .; size: .; J: TRBJ1-2; V: TRBV5-5; CDR3: CASSWSGALGYTF; DNA: TGTGCCAGCAGCTGGTCAGGGGCGCTTGGCTACACCTTC
D: .; size: once; J: TRBJ2-7; V: TRBV5-6; CDR3: CASSLQASSYEQYF; DNA: TGTGCCAGCAGCTTGCAAGCCTCCTCCTACGAGCAGTACTTC
D: TRBD1; size: .; J: TRBJ1-2; V: TRBV29-1; CDR3: CSVGVGGIYGYTF; DNA: TGCAGCGTTGGTGTAGGGGGCATCTATGGCTACACCTTC
D: TRBD1; size: .; J: TRBJ2-7; V: TRBV30; CDR3: CAWSVRQGADEQYF; DNA: TGTGCCTGGAGTGTTCGTCAGGGGGCGGACGAGCAGTACTTC
D: TRBD1; size: .; J: TRBJ2-5; V: TRBV6-6; CDR3: CASSGTEETQYF; DNA: TGTGCCAGCAGTGGGACAGAAGAGACCCAGTACTTC
D: .; size: .; J: TRBJ2-7; V: TRBV4-1; CDR3: CASSQISGNYEQYF; DNA: TGCGCCAGCAGCCAAATTAGCGGTAACTACGAGCAGTACTTC
D: .; size: .; J: TRBJ1-1; V: TRBV7-2; CDR3: CASSLVRVENTEAFF; DNA: TGTGCCAGCAGCTTAGTGAGGGTTGAGAACACTGAAGCTTTCTTT
D: .; size: .; J: TRBJ2-7; V: TRBV29-1; CDR3: CSVEKVAGDEQYF; DNA: TGCAGCGTTGAAAAGGTGGCAGGGGACGAGCAGTACTTC
D: TRBD1; size: .; J: TRBJ2-5; V: TRBV7-2; CDR3: CASSSDRGETQYF; DNA: TGTGCCAGCAGCTCGGACAGGGGAGAGACCCAGTACTTC
D: TRBD2; size: .; J: TRBJ2-5; V: TRBV2; CDR3: CASISGSLQETQYF; DNA: TGTGCCAGCATTAGCGGGAGTCTTCAAGAGACCCAGTACTTC
D: .; size: .; J: TRBJ2-3; V: TRBV11-3; CDR3: CASSLVRTSATQYF; DNA: TGTGCCAGCAGCTTAGTTAGGACTTCCGCTACGCAGTATTTT
D: .; size: .; J: TRBJ2-3; V: TRBV7-6; CDR3: CASSLGLISGHGTDTQYF; DNA: TGTGCCAGCAGCTTAGGATTGATATCGGGACACGGGACAGATACGCAGTATTTT
D: TRBD1; size: .; J: TRBJ1-1; V: TRBV3-1/TRBV3-2; CDR3: CASSQIGGRTEAFF; DNA: TGTGCCAGCAGCCAAATAGGGGGCCGGACTGAAGCTTTCTTT
D: .; size: once; J: TRBJ2-2; V: TRBV7-2; CDR3: CASSFAPGSPGELFF; DNA: TGTGCCAGCAGCTTTGCTCCAGGGTCGCCCGGGGAGCTGTTTTTT
D: TRBD1; size: .; J: TRBJ2-5; V: TRBV19; CDR3: CASSIDTGGWETQYF; DNA: TGTGCCAGTAGTATAGATACAGGGGGTTGGGAGACCCAGTACTTC
D: TRBD2; size: .; J: TRBJ2-1; V: TRBV19; CDR3: CASMESGGAHNEQFF; DNA: TGTGCCAGTATGGAAAGCGGGGGGGCCCACAATGAGCAGTTCTTC
D: .; size: .; J: TRBJ2-1; V: TRBV5-4; CDR3: CASSLVPQGEQFF; DNA: TGTGCCAGCAGCTTGGTCCCGCAGGGTGAGCAGTTCTTC
D: TRBD1; size: .; J: TRBJ2-7; V: TRBV7-9; CDR3: CASSLQQGAGEQYF; DNA: TGTGCCAGCAGCTTACAACAGGGGGCGGGCGAGCAGTACTTC
D: .; size: .; J: TRBJ1-5; V: TRBV10-3; CDR3: CAISESSQGAGNQPQHF; DNA: TGTGCCATCAGTGAGTCCTCACAGGGAGCGGGCAATCAGCCCCAGCATTTT
D: .; size: .; J: TRBJ2-7; V: TRBV6-5; CDR3: CASSNRDTYEQYF; DNA: TGTGCCAGCAGTAACCGGGACACCTACGAGCAGTACTTC
D: TRBD1; size: .; J: TRBJ1-2; V: TRBV6-5; CDR3: CASSRTGDGYTF; DNA: TGTGCCAGCAGTCGGACAGGGGATGGCTACACCTTC
D: .; size: .; J: TRBJ1-2; V: TRBV25-1; CDR3: CASSELAYGYTF; DNA: TGTGCCAGCAGTGAATTGGCCTATGGCTACACCTTC
D: TRBD2; size: .; J: TRBJ2-1; V: TRBV5-4; CDR3: CASTISGGAYNEQFF; DNA: TGTGCCAGCACCATTAGCGGGGGGGCCTACAATGAGCAGTTCTTC
D: TRBD2; size: .; J: TRBJ2-1; V: TRBV15; CDR3: CATSRDGTGGRWDEQFF; DNA: TGTGCCACCAGCAGAGACGGGACGGGAGGACGATGGGATGAGCAGTTCTTC
D: .; size: .; J: TRBJ2-2; V: TRBV5-1; CDR3: CASSSRGTNTGELFF; DNA: TGCGCCAGCAGCTCCAGGGGAACCAACACCGGGGAGCTGTTTTTT
D: TRBD1; size: few; J: TRBJ1-1; V: TRBV18; CDR3: CASSQGQGTNTEAFF; DNA: TGTGCCAGCTCCCAAGGACAGGGGACGAACACTGAAGCTTTCTTT
D: TRBD1; size: .; J: TRBJ2-7; V: TRBV9; CDR3: CASSSAGTGAAYEQYF; DNA: TGTGCCAGCAGCTCCGCCGGGACAGGGGCGGCCTACGAGCAGTACTTC
D: .; size: .; J: TRBJ1-4; V: TRBV6-2/TRBV6-3; CDR3: CASSRRLRGEKLFF; DNA: TGTGCCAGCAGTCGACGGCTTAGGGGTGAAAAACTGTTTTTT
D: TRBD1; size: .; J: TRBJ1-1; V: TRBV5-5; CDR3: CASSSTGTTEAFF; DNA: TGTGCCAGCAGCTCGACAGGGACCACTGAAGCTTTCTTT
D: .; size: .; J: TRBJ2-5; V: TRBV29-1; CDR3: CSVATGGETQYF; DNA: TGCAGCGTAGCGACAGGAGGAGAGACCCAGTACTTC
D: .; size: .; J: TRBJ1-6; V: TRBV27; CDR3: CASSPRGLNSPLHF; DNA: TGTGCCAGCAGTCCTCGGGGTTTGAATTCACCCCTCCACTTT
D: .; size: .; J: TRBJ1-2; V: TRBV3-1/TRBV3-2; CDR3: CASSWLSANYGYTF; DNA: TGTGCCAGCAGCTGGTTATCAGCTAACTATGGCTACACCTTC
D: TRBD1; size: .; J: TRBJ1-5; V: TRBV28; CDR3: CASNTQGQGDQPQHF; DNA: TGTGCCAGCAACACTCAGGGACAGGGAGATCAGCCCCAGCATTTT
D: TRBD1; size: .; J: TRBJ1-1; V: TRBV30; CDR3: CAWSVEKGAVTEAFF; DNA: TGTGCCTGGAGTGTAGAGAAGGGGGCCGTCACTGAAGCTTTCTTT
D: .; size: .; J: TRBJ2-1; V: TRBV6-1; CDR3: CASSELALHRGNEQFF; DNA: TGTGCCAGCAGTGAATTGGCACTACATCGGGGCAATGAGCAGTTCTTC
D: TRBD1; size: .; J: TRBJ1-2; V: TRBV7-2; CDR3: CASSPNTGGANYGYTF; DNA: TGTGCCAGCAGCCCAAACACAGGGGGAGCTAACTATGGCTACACCTTC
D: TRBD2; size: .; J: TRBJ2-2; V: TRBV19; CDR3: CASSIPGTSAGELFF; DNA: TGTGCCAGTAGTATACCAGGGACTAGCGCCGGGGAGCTGTTTTTT
D: .; size: .; J: TRBJ1-1; V: TRBV3-1/TRBV3-2; CDR3: CASSLSGGTEAFF; DNA: TGTGCCAGCAGCCTTTCGGGGGGCACTGAAGCTTTCTTT
D: .; size: .; J: TRBJ1-2; V: TRBV19; CDR3: CASSIGATTLWEEAGYTF; DNA: TGTGCCAGTAGTATTGGGGCCACGACCTTATGGGAGGAGGCCGGCTACACCTTC
D: TRBD1; size: .; J: TRBJ1-6; V: TRBV5-4; CDR3: CASSLYGTANSPLHF; DNA: TGTGCCAGCAGCTTGTATGGGACAGCTAATTCACCCCTCCACTTT
D: TRBD1; size: .; J: TRBJ1-2; V: TRBV28; CDR3: CASSRTGGYGYTF; DNA: TGTGCCAGCAGTCGGACAGGGGGCTATGGCTACACCTTC